Presented here are 25 T cell receptor beta chains from one specimen sequenced in a study of response to subunit inactivated influenza vaccine. TCRdb re-analysed the RT-PCR reads in MiXCR, keeping a single row per CDR3 protein. The table lists about 700,000 distinct CDR3 sequences, roughly 15% of them singletons, with less than 8.5% in the top ten. The sample in question was PBMCs from blood, obtained around 14 days before vaccination. These receptors came from a man between 45 and 60 years old who received an inactivated influenza vaccine.

The genes are TRBV12-3 or TRBV12-4 and TRBJ1-1, with a tentative D call TRBD1 (6 bases). The CDR3 covers 13 residues. V dropped 6 bases and J dropped 1 base, with 9 bases sitting between them. CDR3 bases: TGTGCCAGCAGGGGACACCCGAACACTGAAGCTTTCTTT. This gives the protein CASRGHPNTEAFF.

The chain recombines TRBV28 with TRBJ1-6; D possibly corresponds to TRBD1 (5 bases). This CDR3 is 15 amino acids long. In germline, CDR1 is MDHEN, CDR2 SYDVKM. Trimming took 8 bases from V and 7 from J, leaving 18 bases between them. The DNA for the CDR3 is TGTGCCAGCCGTTCAAGGGGCTTGGGGAATTCACCCCTCCACTTT. It codes for CASRSRGLGNSPLHF.

V and J are TRBV6-1 and TRBJ1-5, with D perhaps TRBD1 (5 bases). CDR3 length: 15 residues. Per germline, CDR1 MNHNS and CDR2 SASEGT. Deletions cut 5 bases from V and 7 bases from J, with 18 bases between. The chain's CDR3 is CASSPSGPRVQPQHF. The CDR3, as DNA: TGTGCCAGCAGTCCAAGTGGGCCCAGGGTCCAGCCCCAGCATTTT.

This clonotype was seen many times. The CDR3 DNA follows: TGTGCCAGCAGCGAGGGACAGGGGAACACAGATACGCAGTATTTT. Amino acids: CASSEGQGNTDTQYF. The chain employs TRBV2 and TRBJ2-3; 10 bases fit TRBD1. Germline V lookup: CDR1 SNHLY, CDR2 FYNNEI. There are 15 residues in the CDR3. After removal of 6 bases from V and 2 bases from J, the junction contained 5 bases not matched to a gene.

This clonotype was seen only once. The chain uses TRBV28 and TRBJ2-7; D possibly corresponds to TRBD1 (5 bases). V lost 10 bases and J 5 bases, leaving 15 bases between the germline ends. Per germline, CDR1 MDHEN and CDR2 SYDVKM. This CDR3 has 12 amino acids. CDR3 protein: CAIKGISDEQYF. CDR3 sequence (DNA): TGTGCCATCAAGGGGATAAGTGACGAGCAGTACTTC.

This sequence joins TRBV27 and TRBJ2-7, with a tentative D call TRBD2 (5 bases). V lost 4 bases to trimming and J lost 0 bases, with 13 bases between them. The CDR3 has 15 residues. Germline lookup yields CDR1 MNHEY and CDR2 SMNVEV (reference sequence). The CDR3 sequence is CASSSRLLFSYEQYF. CDR3 nucleotides: TGTGCCAGCAGTTCAAGACTATTATTCTCCTACGAGCAGTACTTC.

This clonotype was seen ten or more times. This chain uses TRBV7-2 with TRBJ2-5; 7 positions agree with TRBD1. CDR3 length equals 13 residues. Germline V gene lookup returns CDR1 SGHTA and CDR2 FQGNSA. V dropped 5 bases and J dropped 4; count of bases not matched to a gene: 4. CDR3 residues: CASSLPGGETQYF. The DNA of the CDR3 is TGTGCCAGCAGCCTGCCAGGGGGAGAGACCCAGTACTTC.

This rearrangement joins TRBV29-1 to TRBJ2-5; 10 bases map to TRBD1. Germline lookup yields CDR1 SQVTM and CDR2 ANQGSEA. V dropped 6 bases and J dropped 5; count of bases not matched to a gene: 6. CDR3 length: 13 amino acids. In DNA, the CDR3 is TGCAGCGTCCGACAGGGGGCCAGCGAGACCCAGTACTTC. This encodes CSVRQGASETQYF.

This clonotype was counted many times. V gene TRBV7-9 combines with J gene TRBJ2-1; the D gene is possibly TRBD2 (5 bases). The germline V gene has CDR1 SEHNR and CDR2 FQNEAQ (reference sequence). CDR3 length equals 16 residues. The ends were cut back, 5 bases at V and 3 bases at J, with 17 bases in the middle. CDR3 bases: TGTGCCAGCAGCCAGAGGGAACACTCGATCTACAATGAGCAGTTCTTC. It is translated as CASSQREHSIYNEQFF.

This clonotype was picked up many times. The rearrangement uses TRBV4-1 and TRBJ1-4; D unclear. This CDR3 is 14 amino acids long. With 3 bases removed from V and 10 bases from J, the gap between germline ends came to 15 bases. The germline gives CDR1 MGHRA, CDR2 YSYEKL. This CDR3 is CASSHPSGLGKLFF. CDR3 nucleotide sequence: TGCGCCAGCAGCCACCCCTCGGGCCTCGGAAAACTGTTTTTT.

This clonotype was counted a few times. The chain uses TRBV30 and TRBJ2-5, with TRBD1 identical over 7 bases. From germline, CDR1 is GTSNPN and CDR2 SVGIG (reference sequence). V dropped 3 bases and J dropped 5; count of bases not matched to a gene: 6. The length of the CDR3 is 13 residues. The CDR3 sequence is CAWRNTGVETQYF. In DNA form, the CDR3 reads TGTGCCTGGAGGAATACAGGGGTGGAGACCCAGTACTTC.

The chain couples TRBV11-2 to TRBJ2-5; 11 nucleotides agree with TRBD1. The CDR3 length is 16 residues. Unmatched junction bases numbered 5, after V lost 4 bases and J lost 1 base. Germline lookup yields CDR1 SGHAT and CDR2 FQNNGV. CDR3 sequence: CASSSWDRGTQETQYF. CDR3 coding DNA: TGTGCCAGCAGCTCGTGGGACAGGGGGACCCAAGAGACCCAGTACTTC.

This clonotype was seen only a few times. The genes are TRBV4-1 and TRBJ2-3, with 9 bases fitting TRBD1. This CDR3 has 16 amino acids. With 4 bases clipped from V and 3 bases from J, the junction kept 8 bases outside the gene matches. In germline, CDR1 is MGHRA, CDR2 YSYEKL. Here the CDR3 reads CASSLWDRVATDTQYF. Here the CDR3 DNA reads TGCGCCAGCAGCCTCTGGGACAGGGTGGCTACAGATACGCAGTATTTT.

The chain couples TRBV7-9 to TRBJ2-7, with 9 bases aligning to TRBD2. The CDR3 spans 15 residues. J gave up 4 bases and V 2 bases, and 6 bases lay outside the gene matches. The germline CDR1 and CDR2 sequences are SEHNR and FQNEAQ (reference sequence). Here the CDR3 DNA reads TGTGCCAGCAGCTTATGGGACAGCGGGAGGTACGAGCAGTACTTC. Its translation is CASSLWDSGRYEQYF.

V usage is TRBV11-2 and J usage is TRBJ2-1, with 14 bases fitting TRBD2. V lost 6 bases and J lost 5; bases outside the gene matches: 12. This CDR3 contains 18 residues. Germline CDR1 and CDR2: SGHAT and FQNNGV. CDR3 protein: CASSSGLAGGVNHNEQFF. The CDR3 nucleotides are TGTGCCAGCAGTTCTGGACTAGCGGGGGGCGTCAACCACAATGAGCAGTTCTTC.

This clonotype turned up a few times. This CDR3 is CAYTRMEGSDEQFF. The CDR3 DNA sequence: TGTGCCTACACCCGAATGGAGGGTTCGGATGAGCAGTTCTTC. V gene TRBV30 combines with J gene TRBJ2-1; TRBD2 might be the D (6 bases). The CDR3 totals 14 residues. Trimming pared 7 bases from V and 8 bases from J, leaving 21 bases between. Germline V gives CDR1 GTSNPN, CDR2 SVGIG (reference sequence).

The DNA of the CDR3 is TGCGCCAGCAGCTACACAGGGGGCCCAACTTACGAGCAGTACTTC. Encoded protein: CASSYTGGPTYEQYF. V is TRBV5-1 and J is TRBJ2-7; 9 bases agree with TRBD1. Germline CDR1 SGHRS, CDR2 YFSETQ. The junction had 8 bases not matched to a gene; V was cut back by 3 bases and J by 4 bases. There are 15 residues in the CDR3.

The rearrangement links TRBV4-1 to TRBJ2-1, with D hard to call. The CDR3 sequence is 15 residues long. Germline CDR1 reads MGHRA; CDR2 reads YSYEKL. V gave up 3 bases and J gave up 8 bases, with 17 bases separating them. This CDR3 is CASSHHGFAWDEQFF. Written as DNA, the CDR3 is TGCGCCAGCAGCCATCATGGATTCGCTTGGGATGAGCAGTTCTTC.

In this sample, this clonotype turned up a few times. V and J are TRBV9 and TRBJ2-5, with D unclear. Germline-derived CDR1 and CDR2 are SGDLS and YYNGEE. There are 14 residues in the CDR3. Trimming stripped 0 bases from V and 3 bases from J, with 9 bases between. The CDR3 DNA reads TGTGCCAGCAGCGTAGGAAGGAGCGAAGAGACCCAGTACTTC. It specifies CASSVGRSEETQYF. Looking up the rest from reference TRBV9 and TRBJ2-5 gives the full variable domain: DSGVTQTPKHLITATGQRVTLRCSPRSGDLSVYWYQQSLDQGLQFLIQYYNGEERAKGNILERFSAQQFPDLHSELNLSSLELGDSALYFCASSVGRSEETQYFGPGTRLLVL.

This clonotype was observed a handful of times. The J gene is TRBJ1-1, the V gene TRBV10-3; a possible D gene is TRBD1 (5 bases). The CDR3 sequence is 14 residues long. CDR1 and CDR2 from the germline V gene are ENHRY and SYGVKD. Trimming left V 7 bases short and J 1 base short, with 13 bases between. The CDR3 nucleotides are TGTGCCATCAATCCGGGGCCTCAGAACACTGAAGCTTTCTTT. This sequence encodes CAINPGPQNTEAFF.

This clonotype occurred a few times. This chain links TRBV10-3 with TRBJ2-6, with 8 bases matching TRBD1. Germline V gene sequence: CDR1 ENHRY, CDR2 SYGVKD. The V gene end was trimmed by 5 bases and the J gene end by 4 bases; junction bases not matched to a gene: 10. The CDR3 is made up of 17 amino acids. The DNA for the CDR3 is TGTGCCATCAGTCCGGGACAGGCCCGCGAGGGGGCCAACGTCCTGACTTTC. Protein product: CAISPGQAREGANVLTF.

This clonotype was found a few times. V is TRBV5-1 and J is TRBJ2-3; D is unresolved. This CDR3 is built from 15 residues. V lost 0 bases to trimming and J lost 0 bases, with 8 bases between them. The germline CDR1 and CDR2 sequences are SGHRS and YFSETQ. The DNA for the CDR3 is TGCGCCAGCAGCTTGGTATCTTATAGCACAGATACGCAGTATTTT. It specifies CASSLVSYSTDTQYF. The whole variable domain, filled in from reference TRBV5-1 and TRBJ2-3, reads KAGVTQTPRYLIKTRGQQVTLSCSPISGHRSVSWYQQTPGQGLQFLFEYFSETQRNKGNFPGRFSGRQFSNSRSEMNVSTLELGDSALYLCASSLVSYSTDTQYFGPGTRLTVL.

This clonotype was seen more than once but under ten times. The chain employs TRBV28 and TRBJ2-5, with TRBD2 as a possible D gene (6 bases). The germline V gene has CDR1 MDHEN and CDR2 SYDVKM. The CDR3 is 16 residues long. V was clipped by 6 bases and J by 3 bases, with 20 bases between them. CDR3 protein: CASSTIHSGEEETQYF. For the CDR3, the DNA is TGTGCCAGCAGCACAATTCATAGTGGGGAGGAAGAGACCCAGTACTTC.

This clonotype was seen a few times. This rearrangement joins TRBV3-1 to TRBJ1-2; TRBD1 agrees at 10 bases. Germline assignment: CDR1 LGHDT and CDR2 YNNKEL (reference sequence). The CDR3 is made up of 16 amino acids. Trimming took 6 bases from V and 6 from J; bases not matched to a gene: 13. The CDR3 sequence: CASSSRPGQGKDGYTF. The CDR3, as DNA: TGTGCCAGCAGTTCGAGACCGGGACAGGGGAAAGATGGCTACACCTTC.

V is TRBV2 and J is TRBJ1-2; TRBD1 agrees at 9 bases. Per the germline V gene, CDR1 is SNHLY and CDR2 is FYNNEI. There are 13 residues in the CDR3. The V gene end was trimmed by 7 bases and the J gene end by 8 bases; junction bases not matched to a gene: 8. CDR3 nucleotide sequence: TGTGCCAGCACCCTACAGGGGGCGGAAGGCTACACCTTC. Translated, it gives CASTLQGAEGYTF. The full variable domain, with the rest looked up from reference TRBV2 and TRBJ1-2, is EPEVTQTPSHQVTQMGQEVILRCVPISNHLYFYWYRQILGQKVEFLVSFYNNEISEKSEIFDDQFSVERPDGSNFTLKIRSTKLEDSAMYFCASTLQGAEGYTFGSGTRLTVV.